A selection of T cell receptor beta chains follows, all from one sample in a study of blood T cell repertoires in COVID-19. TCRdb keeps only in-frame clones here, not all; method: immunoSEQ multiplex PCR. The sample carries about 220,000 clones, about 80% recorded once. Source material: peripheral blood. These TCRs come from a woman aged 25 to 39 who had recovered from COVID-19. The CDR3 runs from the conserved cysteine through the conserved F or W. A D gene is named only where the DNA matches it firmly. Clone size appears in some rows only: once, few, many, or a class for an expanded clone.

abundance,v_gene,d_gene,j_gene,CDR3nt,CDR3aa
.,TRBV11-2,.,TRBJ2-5,TGTGCCAGCAGCTTAGGGACGGGGGAAGAGACCCAGTACTTC,CASSLGTGEETQYF
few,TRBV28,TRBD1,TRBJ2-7,TGTGCCAGCTACGACGGGACAGGATTCTACGAGCAGTACTTC,CASYDGTGFYEQYF
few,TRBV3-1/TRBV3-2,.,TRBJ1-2,TGTGCCAGCAGCCAAGCGGGCCCAGGGGGCTACACCTTC,CASSQAGPGGYTF
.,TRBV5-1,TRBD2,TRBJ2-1,TGCGCCAGCAGCACACCTGGGGGACTAGCGGGAGGGGAGCAGTTCTTC,CASSTPGGLAGGEQFF
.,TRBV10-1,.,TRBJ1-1,TGCGCCAGCAGCGAAACTAAGATGAACACTGAAGCTTTCTTT,CASSETKMNTEAFF
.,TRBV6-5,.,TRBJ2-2,TGTGCCAGCAGTTCCTCCGTAGCCGGGGAGCTGTTTTTT,CASSSSVAGELFF
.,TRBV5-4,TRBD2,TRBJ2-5,TGTGCCAGCAGTCGGCTAGGACTAGCGGGACAAGAGACCCAGTACTTC,CASSRLGLAGQETQYF
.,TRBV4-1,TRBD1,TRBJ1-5,TGCGCCAGCAGCCAAGAACAGGGGGCTACCAATCAGCCCCAGCATTTT,CASSQEQGATNQPQHF
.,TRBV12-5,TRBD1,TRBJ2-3,TGTGCTAGTGGTTCCGGGACAGTGAGCACAGATACGCAGTATTTT,CASGSGTVSTDTQYF
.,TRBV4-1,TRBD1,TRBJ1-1,TGCGCCAGCAGCGAACGGACAGGGGGTACTGAAGCTTTCTTT,CASSERTGGTEAFF
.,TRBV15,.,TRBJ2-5,TGTGCCACCAGCAGACGAGTACTAAGTCAGACCCAGTACTTC,CATSRRVLSQTQYF
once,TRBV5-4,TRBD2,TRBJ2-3,TGTGCCAGCAGCTTGCAGAGTGGAGGGAGGGGCACAGATACGCAGTATTTT,CASSLQSGGRGTDTQYF
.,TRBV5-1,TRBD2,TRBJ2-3,TGCGCCAGCAGCCCCGGACTAGCGGGGGGCACAGATACGCAGTATTTT,CASSPGLAGGTDTQYF
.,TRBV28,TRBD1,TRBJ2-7,TGTGCCAGCAGTCAAGGACAGGGCCTCTGGGAGCAGTACTTC,CASSQGQGLWEQYF
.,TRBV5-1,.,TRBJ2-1,TGCGCCAGCAGCTTCCAGGACTCTTACAATGAGCAGTTCTTC,CASSFQDSYNEQFF
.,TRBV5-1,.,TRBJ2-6,TGCGCCAGCAGCTTGGATACTGGGGCCAACGTCCTGACTTTC,CASSLDTGANVLTF
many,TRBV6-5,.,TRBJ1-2,TGTGCCAGCAGTAATAACTACTATGGCTACACCTTC,CASSNNYYGYTF
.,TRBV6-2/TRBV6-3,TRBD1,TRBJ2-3,TGTGCCAGCAGTTATTGGACAGGAACCACAGATACGCAGTATTTT,CASSYWTGTTDTQYF
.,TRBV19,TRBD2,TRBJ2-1,TGTGCCAGTAGTATAGATCGGCTAGCGGGAGTAGGCAATGAGCAGTTCTTC,CASSIDRLAGVGNEQFF
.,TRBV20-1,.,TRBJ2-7,TGCAGTGCTAGTACTGGGAGCTCCTACGAGCAGTACTTC,CSASTGSSYEQYF
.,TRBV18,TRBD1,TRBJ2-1,TGTGCCAGCTCAGTCGGGACAGGGGGTTACAATGAGCAGTTCTTC,CASSVGTGGYNEQFF
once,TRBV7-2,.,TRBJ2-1,TGTGCCAGCAGCGATCAGGGATTCTCCTACAATGAGCAGTTCTTC,CASSDQGFSYNEQFF
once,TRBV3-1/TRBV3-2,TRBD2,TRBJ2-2,TGTGCCAGCAGCTCGACTAGCGGGAGGGCGAACACCGGGGAGCTGTTTTTT,CASSSTSGRANTGELFF
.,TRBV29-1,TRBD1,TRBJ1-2,TGCAGCGTTGAAGTAACAGGGGTTGGTGGCTACACCTTC,CSVEVTGVGGYTF
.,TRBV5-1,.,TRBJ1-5,TGCGCCAGCAGCTTGGGGGAGAATCAGCCCCAGCATTTT,CASSLGENQPQHF
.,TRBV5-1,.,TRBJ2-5,TGCGCCAGCAGCCCGGGTTCCTCAGAGACCCAGTACTTC,CASSPGSSETQYF
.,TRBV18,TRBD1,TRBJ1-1,TGTGCCACAAGTTTTGGGACAGGGGGCACTGAAGCTTTCTTT,CATSFGTGGTEAFF
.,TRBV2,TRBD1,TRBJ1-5,TGTGCCAGCAAACTTGGGACAGGGGGCCGACAGCCCCAGCATTTT,CASKLGTGGRQPQHF
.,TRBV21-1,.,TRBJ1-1,TGTGCCAGCAGCAAAAAAGAGAAGAACACTGAAGCTTTCTTT,CASSKKEKNTEAFF
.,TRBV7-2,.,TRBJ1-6,TGTGCCAGCAGCATAATCGCCGGGACATCCGATTCACCCCTCCACTTT,CASSIIAGTSDSPLHF
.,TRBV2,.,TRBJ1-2,TGTGCCAGCGCGCAGGGGCCCTATGGCTACACCTTC,CASAQGPYGYTF
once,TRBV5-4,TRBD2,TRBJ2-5,TGTGCCAGCAGCTTACCGGGACTAGCGGTTCAAGAGACCCAGTACTTC,CASSLPGLAVQETQYF
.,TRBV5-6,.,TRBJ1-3,TGTGCCAGCAGCTATCTAAACACCATATATTTT,CASSYLNTIYF
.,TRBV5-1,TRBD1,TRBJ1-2,TGCGCCAGCAGCGCTGGGACAGGGGGCTATGGCTACACCTTC,CASSAGTGGYGYTF
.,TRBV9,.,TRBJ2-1,TGTGCCAGCAGCCCCCACACAAAACCAAGCGATGAGCAGTTCTTC,CASSPHTKPSDEQFF
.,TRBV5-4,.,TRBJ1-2,TGTGCCAGCAGCTCCCGCAATCAACCGACAGTTGGCTACACCTTC,CASSSRNQPTVGYTF
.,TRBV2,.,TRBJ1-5,TGTGCCAGCAGTGAAGGAAGGAGGGGAGGTGAGCCCCAGCATTTT,CASSEGRRGGEPQHF
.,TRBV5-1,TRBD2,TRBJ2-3,TGCGCCAGCAGCTCGGGACTAGCGGGAGCTGAAGATACGCAGTATTTT,CASSSGLAGAEDTQYF
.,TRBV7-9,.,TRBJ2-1,TGTGCCAGCAGCTTGTCCGTAAGCCCCCACAATGAGCAGTTCTTC,CASSLSVSPHNEQFF
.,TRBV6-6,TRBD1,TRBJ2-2,TGTGCCAGCAGTCGTGTAGGGGGCTACCCCGGGCGGACCGGGGAGCTGTTTTTT,CASSRVGGYPGRTGELFF
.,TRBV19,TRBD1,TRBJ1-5,TGTGCCAGTAGTAGACAGGGGGCACTCAATCAGCCCCAGCATTTT,CASSRQGALNQPQHF
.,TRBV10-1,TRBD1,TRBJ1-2,TGCGCCAGCAGTGAGACAGGGGACTATGGCTACACCTTC,CASSETGDYGYTF
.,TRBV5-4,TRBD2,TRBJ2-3,TGTGCCAGCACCCCGGGGGGGGAGGCAGATACGCAGTATTTT,CASTPGGEADTQYF
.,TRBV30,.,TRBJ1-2,TGTGCCTGGACAGGGGCAGGAGGCTACACCTTC,CAWTGAGGYTF
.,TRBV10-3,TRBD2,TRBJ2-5,TGTGCCATCAGTTCAACGGAGCGGGGAGAGACCCAGTACTTC,CAISSTERGETQYF
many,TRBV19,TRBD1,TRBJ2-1,TGTGCCAGTAGGACCACAGGGGGTAGTAGGAGTGAGCAGTTCTTC,CASRTTGGSRSEQFF
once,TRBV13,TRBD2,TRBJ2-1,TGTGCCAGCGTGGGGACTAGCGGGAACTACAATGAGCAGTTCTTC,CASVGTSGNYNEQFF
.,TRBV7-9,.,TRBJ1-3,TGTGCCAGCAGCTTGACAGCCTCTGGAAACACCATATATTTT,CASSLTASGNTIYF
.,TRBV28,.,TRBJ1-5,TGTGCCAGCAGTTTAGGGGAGTGGGGGGATCAGCCCCAGCATTTT,CASSLGEWGDQPQHF
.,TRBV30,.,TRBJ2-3,TGTGCCTTCCTCCTAGCAGATACGCAGTATTTT,CAFLLADTQYF
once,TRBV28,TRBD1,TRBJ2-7,TGTGCCAGCAGTTCCCCCCTGGGGACAGGGGCCTACGAGCAGTACTTC,CASSSPLGTGAYEQYF
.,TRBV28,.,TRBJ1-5,TGTGCCAGCAGTTTATTAGTTCAGCCCCAGCATTTT,CASSLLVQPQHF
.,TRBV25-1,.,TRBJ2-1,TGTGCCAGCCTCCGAGTCGGGGGTGGGCAGTTCTTC,CASLRVGGGQFF